The 20 T cell receptor beta chains presented below share a single source sample, sequenced in a study of response to subunit inactivated influenza vaccine. TCRdb itself ran the RT-PCR reads through MiXCR, one entry per CDR3 protein. The sample has 530,000 or so distinct CDR3 sequences, 14% seen once. This specimen consisted of PBMCs from blood, obtained 11 to 12 days after vaccination. These receptors all stem from a man in his fifties or sixties who received an inactivated influenza vaccine.

The CDR3 DNA follows: TGTGCCAGCAGTGAATTGGACGGCGCAGGGGTCTACGAGCAGTACTTC. Translation gives CASSELDGAGVYEQYF. V usage is TRBV25-1 and J usage is TRBJ2-7, with TRBD1 as a possible D gene (6 bases). V lost 1 base and J lost 3, with 16 bases in between. Per the germline V gene, CDR1 is MGHDK and CDR2 is SYGVNS. The CDR3 spans 16 residues.

The rearrangement links TRBV20-1 to TRBJ2-5; a weak D match, TRBD2 (7 bases). The germline CDR1 and CDR2 sequences are DFQATT and SNEGSKA (reference sequence). This CDR3 has 13 amino acids. Trimming left V 3 bases short and J 4 bases short, with 12 bases between. As DNA, the CDR3 is TGCAGTGCTAGCTGGCGGGGGCGAGAGACCCAGTACTTC. This codes for CSASWRGRETQYF.

This clonotype was recorded a few times. The chain couples TRBV27 to TRBJ2-5; tentatively, D is TRBD1 (6 bases). This CDR3 is 15 amino acids long. Trimming pared 0 bases from V and 1 base from J, leaving 9 bases between. Looked up from germline, CDR1 is MNHEY and CDR2 is SMNVEV (reference sequence). The CDR3 DNA is TGTGCCAGCAGTTTATCCCGGACAGCCCAAGAGACCCAGTACTTC. This gives the protein CASSLSRTAQETQYF.

The V call is TRBV3-1, the J call TRBJ1-1; perhaps TRBD1 as D (5 bases). Germline V CDR1 and CDR2: LGHDT, YNNKEL (reference sequence). This CDR3 is built from 13 residues. Trimming removed 6 bases at V and 3 bases at J, with 11 bases between. The DNA of the CDR3 is TGTGCCAGCAGGGCTCTCAGGGACACTGAAGCTTTCTTT. Its protein product is CASRALRDTEAFF.

This clonotype appeared a few times. The chain's CDR3 is CASSQDLGTAQETQYF. The CDR3 DNA is TGCGCCAGCAGCCAAGACCTTGGGACAGCCCAAGAGACCCAGTACTTC. The chain joins TRBV4-3 to TRBJ2-5; TRBD1 aligns across 7 bases. The V and J ends lost 0 bases and 1 base, in that order; junction bases with no gene match: 5. The germline V gene has CDR1 LGHNA and CDR2 YSLEER. The CDR3 sequence is 16 residues long.

The gene calls are TRBV15 and TRBJ1-2; a possible D gene is TRBD1 (6 bases). This CDR3 comprises 14 residues. V was clipped by 5 bases and J by 0 bases, with 10 bases between them. Looked up from germline, CDR1 is LNHNV and CDR2 is YYDKDF (reference sequence). In DNA form, the CDR3 reads TGTGCCACCAGCCGGAGACAGGCTAACTATGGCTACACCTTC. It encodes CATSRRQANYGYTF.

This clonotype was observed a handful of times. The chain has TRBV28 and TRBJ2-7; D not certain. The CDR3 is 13 residues long. The germline V gene has CDR1 MDHEN and CDR2 SYDVKM. V was pared by 5 bases and J by 5 bases, with 13 bases between. CDR3 sequence (DNA): TGTGCCAGCAGTAACGGTCCCCCACACGAGCAGTACTTC. Its translation: CASSNGPPHEQYF.

The chain carries TRBV12-3 or TRBV12-4 and TRBJ1-5, with D maybe TRBD1 (5 bases). Trimming removed 5 bases from V and 8 bases from J, with 22 bases in between. This CDR3 has 16 amino acids. The CDR3 spells CASSTRGAYRWEPQHF. The CDR3 nucleotides read TGTGCCAGCAGTACCCGCGGGGCCTATAGGTGGGAGCCCCAGCATTTT.

As regards this clonotype: An end of the junction differs from the germline gene, which may be a read error. The V gene is TRBV11-2, the J gene TRBJ2-2; 7 nucleotides match TRBD1. Germline CDR1 and CDR2: SGHAT and FQNNGV. This CDR3 spans 18 amino acids. CDR3 sequence: CASSSSKMTGRNTGELLF. In nucleotides, the CDR3 is TGTGCCAGCAGCAGTAGTAAGATGACAGGGCGAAACACCGGGGAGCTGCTTTTT.

This clonotype was found many times. The chain recombines TRBV12-3 or TRBV12-4 with TRBJ1-1; D is perhaps TRBD1 (5 bases). V lost 1 base and J lost 0, with 9 bases in between. This CDR3 region has 15 residues. The chain's CDR3 is CASSLGGLMNTEAFF. CDR3 DNA sequence: TGTGCCAGCAGTTTAGGGGGCCTCATGAACACTGAAGCTTTCTTT.

This clonotype was observed a handful of times. One end of the junction does not line up with germline, which may come from a read error. J is TRBJ2-1 and V is TRBV7-2; weak D call: TRBD2 (6 bases). The CDR3 totals 14 residues. Germline assignment: CDR1 SGHTA and CDR2 FQGNSA. CDR3 sequence (DNA): TGTGCCAGCGGAAGCGGGCTAAAAGGCAATGAGCAGCTCTTC. Translated, it gives CASGSGLKGNEQLF.

V and J are TRBV20-1 and TRBJ2-1; the D gene is possibly TRBD1 (5 bases). The germline V gene has CDR1 DFQATT and CDR2 SNEGSKA (reference sequence). This CDR3 has 15 residues. V was trimmed by 4 bases and J by 2 bases, leaving 15 bases between them. Here the CDR3 DNA reads TGCAGTGCTACTCTCTGGGGCGCGACCTACAATGAGCAGTTCTTC. This translates into CSATLWGATYNEQFF.

This clonotype was detected a few times. This chain uses TRBV29-1 with TRBJ2-7, with D possibly being TRBD1 (5 bases). V was cut by 2 bases and J by 0 bases, with 11 bases left in between. Germline V gene lookup returns CDR1 SQVTM and CDR2 ANQGSEA. The CDR3 extends over 14 amino acids. This CDR3 is CSVERQGNSYEQYF. The CDR3 DNA reads as TGCAGCGTTGAAAGGCAGGGAAACTCCTACGAGCAGTACTTC.

This chain connects TRBV28 to TRBJ2-1; TRBD1 agrees at 7 bases. The CDR3 consists of 17 residues. Germline loops: CDR1 MDHEN, CDR2 SYDVKM. J was trimmed by 7 bases and V by 1 base; bases with no gene match: 13. Here the CDR3 reads CASSLLKMGQIKNEQFF. The CDR3 DNA is TGTGCCAGCAGTTTATTAAAAATGGGACAGATTAAAAATGAGCAGTTCTTC.

V is TRBV11-3 and J is TRBJ2-1; D not certain. The CDR3 runs 13 residues. The V and J ends lost 1 base and 9 bases respectively, with 10 bases between them. The germline V gene encodes CDR1 SGHNT and CDR2 YENEEA. The CDR3 bases are TGTGCCAGCAGCTTAGTACTGAGGTCTGAGCAGTTCTTC. Translating gives CASSLVLRSEQFF.

The chain is built from TRBV6-2 or TRBV6-3 and TRBJ2-7; 9 bases are shared with TRBD1. With V trimmed by 0 bases and J by 6 bases, 6 bases remained unmatched. The CDR3 totals 15 residues. The germline V gene encodes CDR1 MNHEY and CDR2 SVGEGT. CDR3 nucleotide sequence: TGTGCCAGCAGTTACTCGGGACAGGGAGCATCCGAGCAGTACTTC. Protein sequence: CASSYSGQGASEQYF.

V is TRBV7-3 and J is TRBJ2-1, with 11 bases lining up with TRBD2. The CDR3 length is 20 residues. V trimming: 1 base; J trimming: 6 bases; junction bases outside the gene matches: 17. CDR1 SGHTA and CDR2 FQGTGA come from the germline V gene. CDR3 protein: CASSLIGPSGRSHLVNEQFF. In DNA form, the CDR3 reads TGTGCCAGCAGCTTAATAGGTCCTAGCGGGAGGTCCCATTTGGTCAATGAGCAGTTCTTC.

Many counts were recorded for this clonotype. The V gene is TRBV6-6, the J gene TRBJ1-1, with unresolved D. The CDR3 has 12 residues. V was pared by 0 bases and J by 4 bases, with 3 bases between. Germline values: CDR1 MNHNY, CDR2 SVGAGI (reference sequence). The DNA of the CDR3 is TGTGCCAGCAGTTACTCCCCCACTGAAGCTTTCTTT. As protein: CASSYSPTEAFF.

The chain carries TRBV6-6 and TRBJ2-5; 7 nucleotides match TRBD2. The CDR3 sequence is 12 residues long. The trim removed 10 bases at V and 5 bases at J, leaving 7 bases unmatched. Germline V gives CDR1 MNHNY, CDR2 SVGAGI (reference sequence). CDR3 region: CATREGRETQYF. CDR3 in DNA: TGTGCCACCAGGGAGGGGAGGGAGACCCAGTACTTC.

The V gene is TRBV20-1, the J gene TRBJ2-3; D gene uncertain. Trimming removed 7 bases at V and 6 bases at J, with 8 bases between. CDR3 length: 10 amino acids. The germline V gene encodes CDR1 DFQATT and CDR2 SNEGSKA (reference sequence). CDR3 loop: CSGTLDTQYF. CDR3 DNA sequence: TGCAGTGGAACCTTGGATACGCAGTATTTT.